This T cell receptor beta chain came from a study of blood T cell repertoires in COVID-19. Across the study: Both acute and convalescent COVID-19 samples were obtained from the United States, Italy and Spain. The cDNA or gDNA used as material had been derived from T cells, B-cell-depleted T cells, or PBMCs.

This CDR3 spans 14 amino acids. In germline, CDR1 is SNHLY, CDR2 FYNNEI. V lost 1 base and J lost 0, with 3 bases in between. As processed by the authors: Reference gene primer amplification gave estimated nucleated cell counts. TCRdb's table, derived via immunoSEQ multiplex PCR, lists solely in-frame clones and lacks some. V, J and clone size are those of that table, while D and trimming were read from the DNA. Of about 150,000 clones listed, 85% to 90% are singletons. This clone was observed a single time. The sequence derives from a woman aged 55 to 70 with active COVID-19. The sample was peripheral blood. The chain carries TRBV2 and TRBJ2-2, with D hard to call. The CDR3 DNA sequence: TGTGCCAGCAGTGAAGGCGCGAACACCGGGGAGCTGTTTTTT. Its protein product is CASSEGANTGELFF.